The clone carrying this TCR beta chain was counted only a few times. The antigen remains undetermined. Libraries were made from TCR beta cDNA, and they carried unique molecular identifiers. Out of roughly 1 to 10 million T cells, some 480,000 cDNA molecules were generated. TCRdb re-analysed the PCR reads in MiXCR, keeping a single row per CDR3 protein. The sample includes about 540,000 distinct CDR3 sequences, around 34% seen only once; the top ten take 6%. This sample was included in a study of post-analysis software for immune sequencing data. The overall study: Relapsing-remitting, secondary progressive and progressive-relapsing courses of multiple sclerosis were included. Study-level results: Patients with multiple sclerosis recorded significantly lower normalized Chao1 diversity than controls, the study found. Elevated frequency relative to controls characterized a handful of TRBV segments in patients, TRBV5-6, TRBV5-1 and TRBV20-1 among them.

Germline CDR1 and CDR2: SGHVS and FNYEAQ. The germline V and J ends were trimmed by 3 bases and 8 bases, with 14 bases remaining between them. The CDR3 totals 14 residues. Material for sequencing was blood. The rearrangement joins TRBV7-6 to TRBJ2-1; D might be TRBD2 (7 bases). This receptor was taken from a girl between 2 and 17 years old with multiple sclerosis. Here the CDR3 reads CASSFGGPGDEQFF. The CDR3 DNA sequence: TGTGCCAGCAGCTTCGGGGGGCCGGGCGATGAGCAGTTCTTC.